The 7 T cell receptor beta chains presented below share a single source sample, sequenced in a study of T cells in Graves' hyperthyroidism and ophthalmopathy. The investigators amplified TCR beta CDR3 regions from RNA transcripts. The TCR CDR3 first-round RT-PCR relied on the HTBI primer set. TCRdb re-analysed the multiplex PCR reads in MiXCR, keeping a single row per CDR3 protein. The sample has about 290,000 distinct CDR3 sequences; roughly 15% are singletons. Sequencing input: blood. The receptors originated from a woman aged 50 to 65 with Graves' hyperthyroidism that later progressed to Graves' ophthalmopathy.

This clonotype occurred many times. The genes are TRBV7-9 and TRBJ2-2; 7 bases align to TRBD2. In germline, CDR1 is SEHNR, CDR2 FQNEAQ (reference sequence). This CDR3 is 15 amino acids long. Trimming removed 2 bases from V and 5 bases from J; junction bases left unmatched: 5. The CDR3 DNA reads TGTGCCAGCAGCTTAAGGGCTAGCGGAACCGGGGAGCTGTTTTTT. It codes for CASSLRASGTGELFF. Complete variable domain (other parts from reference TRBV7-9 and TRBJ2-2): DTGVSQNPRHKITKRGQNVTFRCDPISEHNRLYWYRQTLGQGPEFLTYFQNEAQLEKSRLLSDRFSAERPKGSFSTLEIQRTEQGDSAMYLCASSLRASGTGELFFGEGSRLTVL.

This clonotype was counted at least ten times. The rearrangement uses TRBV6-1 and TRBJ2-1; 7 nucleotides align to TRBD1. V dropped 2 bases and J dropped 8; count of bases not matched to a gene: 9. The CDR3 totals 15 residues. Germline values: CDR1 MNHNS, CDR2 SASEGT. This CDR3 is CASSESHRQGDEQFF. In nucleotides, the CDR3 is TGTGCCAGCAGTGAATCCCACCGACAGGGCGATGAGCAGTTCTTC.

The chain combines TRBV2 with TRBJ1-2; no clear D. The germline V gene has CDR1 SNHLY and CDR2 FYNNEI. Trimming took off 6 bases at V and 0 bases at J, with 14 bases between the two ends. The CDR3 totals 15 residues. CDR3: CASSTALEANYGYTF. The CDR3 DNA follows: TGTGCCAGCAGCACCGCCCTTGAAGCTAACTATGGCTACACCTTC.

This clonotype was observed many times. This chain connects TRBV20-1 to TRBJ2-3, with D tentatively TRBD2 (5 bases). In germline, CDR1 is DFQATT, CDR2 SNEGSKA (reference sequence). The CDR3 sequence is 13 residues long. Trimming stripped 5 bases from V and 5 bases from J, with 14 bases between. Here the CDR3 reads CSADITRGDTQYF. The DNA for the CDR3 is TGCAGTGCTGACATTACCCGGGGAGATACGCAGTATTTT.

This clonotype showed up many times. The V and J genes are TRBV5-1 and TRBJ1-3; no clear D gene. Germline-derived CDR1 and CDR2 are SGHRS and YFSETQ. The CDR3 sequence is 15 residues long. Trimming cost V 1 base and J 4 bases, with 12 bases left between them. CDR3 coding DNA: TGCGCCAGCAGCTTGTCGGCCGGGAGCGGAAACACCATATATTTT. Amino acid sequence: CASSLSAGSGNTIYF. Combining the CDR3 with reference TRBV5-1 and TRBJ1-3 gives the whole variable domain KAGVTQTPRYLIKTRGQQVTLSCSPISGHRSVSWYQQTPGQGLQFLFEYFSETQRNKGNFPGRFSGRQFSNSRSEMNVSTLELGDSALYLCASSLSAGSGNTIYFGEGSWLTVV.

This clonotype has ten or more counts. V and J are TRBV19 and TRBJ1-1; 7 nucleotides agree with TRBD1. Per the germline V gene, CDR1 is LNHDA and CDR2 is SQIVND (reference sequence). V was clipped by 5 bases and J by 1 base; unmatched bases: 13. The CDR3 is 17 amino acids. The CDR3 protein is CASSSYRGGEKNTEAFF. In nucleotides, the CDR3 is TGTGCCAGTAGTTCGTACAGGGGTGGCGAAAAGAACACTGAAGCTTTCTTT.

This clonotype showed up many times. The V gene is TRBV3-1, the J gene TRBJ1-2; TRBD1 is a possible D gene (5 bases). Trimming pared 1 base from V and 7 bases from J, leaving 16 bases between. CDR3 length: 15 residues. The germline CDR1 and CDR2 sequences are LGHDT and YNNKEL (reference sequence). CDR3 coding DNA: TGTGCCAGCAGCCAAGTATATGAGGGGCGGCGTGGCTACACCTTC. This sequence encodes CASSQVYEGRRGYTF.